This T cell receptor beta chain comes out of a study of blood T cells in healthy people across ages. General study points: Because sorting was not performed, PBMCs prevented conclusive naive versus antigen-experienced comparison.

A second about 6 to 12 cycle PCR used barcoded and J-beta primers. TCRdb called the 5' RACE reads again in MiXCR, with one record for every CDR3 protein. The top ten clones hold 7.7% of a sample with 1.5 million to 2 million distinct CDR3 sequences, 28% of them seen once. This clonotype was seen at least ten times. Its antigen is unidentified. Trimming pared 4 bases from V and 8 bases from J, leaving 10 bases between. Germline values: CDR1 SGDLS, CDR2 YYNGEE. The CDR3 spans 12 residues. Sequenced: blood. This receptor was identified in a woman in her 30s in good health. This chain uses TRBV9 with TRBJ2-1, with a tentative D call TRBD2 (6 bases). CDR3 in amino acids: CASSPWEDEQFF. Written as DNA, the CDR3 is TGTGCCAGCAGCCCTTGGGAGGATGAGCAGTTCTTC.